The rows below give T cell receptor beta chains drawn from one sample of a study of control samples from healthy donors and cancer patients. The method was immunoSEQ multiplex PCR; TCRdb's version includes in-frame clones alone and lacks a portion of them. The table has about 410,000 clones, 80% to 95% seen once. The sample taken for sequencing was PBMCs. The receptors were sampled from a man aged 40-49 years with head and neck cancer. CDR3s include the opening cysteine and the closing phenylalanine or tryptophan. A D gene is named only where the DNA matches it firmly. Where a row states a size, it is once, few, many or the class of an expanded clone; other rows omit it.

v_call: TRBV18
clone_size: NA
j_call: TRBJ2-5
d_call: TRBD2
cdr3_aa: CASHTLAGGEETQYF
cdr3_nt: TGTGCCAGCCACACCCTGGCGGGGGGCGAGGAGACCCAGTACTTC

v_call: TRBV7-8
clone_size: NA
j_call: TRBJ2-1
d_call: NA
cdr3_aa: CASSLVRIGRSNEQFF
cdr3_nt: TGTGCCAGCAGCTTAGTGAGAATCGGGAGATCCAATGAGCAGTTCTTC

v_call: TRBV11-1
clone_size: NA
j_call: TRBJ1-2
d_call: NA
cdr3_aa: CASSFWDNGYGYTF
cdr3_nt: TGTGCCAGCAGCTTCTGGGACAACGGCTATGGCTACACCTTC

v_call: TRBV9
clone_size: NA
j_call: TRBJ2-7
d_call: TRBD1
cdr3_aa: CASSVGTGEGMGYEQYF
cdr3_nt: TGTGCCAGCAGCGTAGGGACAGGGGAGGGTATGGGCTACGAGCAGTACTTC

v_call: TRBV6-5
clone_size: NA
j_call: TRBJ1-4
d_call: NA
cdr3_aa: CASSEGGTNEKLFF
cdr3_nt: TGTGCCAGCAGCGAGGGTGGAACTAATGAAAAACTGTTTTTT

v_call: TRBV28
clone_size: NA
j_call: TRBJ1-1
d_call: NA
cdr3_aa: CASSQSSLSFF
cdr3_nt: TGTGCCAGCAGTCAGTCATCGTTGTCTTTCTTT

v_call: TRBV11-3
clone_size: NA
j_call: TRBJ2-3
d_call: NA
cdr3_aa: CASSRGLRVDTQYF
cdr3_nt: TGTGCCAGCAGCCGGGGACTCAGAGTAGATACGCAGTATTTT

v_call: TRBV30
clone_size: once
j_call: TRBJ1-1
d_call: NA
cdr3_aa: CAWSDGRNTEAFF
cdr3_nt: TGTGCCTGGAGTGACGGAAGGAACACTGAAGCTTTCTTT

v_call: TRBV5-6
clone_size: NA
j_call: TRBJ1-1
d_call: NA
cdr3_aa: CASEVGRGWRMNTEAFF
cdr3_nt: TGTGCCAGCGAGGTGGGCAGGGGCTGGCGGATGAACACTGAAGCTTTCTTT

v_call: TRBV5-1
clone_size: NA
j_call: TRBJ2-2
d_call: NA
cdr3_aa: CASSPEPGVSRTGELFF
cdr3_nt: TGCGCCAGCAGCCCGGAGCCGGGGGTGTCTAGGACCGGGGAGCTGTTTTTT

v_call: TRBV9
clone_size: NA
j_call: TRBJ2-6
d_call: TRBD1
cdr3_aa: CASSGRGQGTGANVLTF
cdr3_nt: TGTGCCAGCAGCGGTAGGGGACAGGGGACCGGGGCCAACGTCCTGACTTTC

v_call: TRBV28
clone_size: NA
j_call: TRBJ1-5
d_call: NA
cdr3_aa: CASSLEGTANQPQHF
cdr3_nt: TGTGCCAGCAGTTTGGAGGGGACCGCCAATCAGCCCCAGCATTTT

v_call: TRBV4-2
clone_size: NA
j_call: TRBJ2-3
d_call: NA
cdr3_aa: CASSQDRRVSTDTQYF
cdr3_nt: TGTGCCAGCAGCCAAGATCGGCGAGTTAGCACAGATACGCAGTATTTT

v_call: TRBV5-4
clone_size: NA
j_call: TRBJ2-1
d_call: TRBD2
cdr3_aa: CASSRGLAGDNEQFF
cdr3_nt: TGTGCCAGCAGCCGCGGACTAGCGGGCGACAATGAGCAGTTCTTC

v_call: TRBV7-3
clone_size: NA
j_call: TRBJ2-1
d_call: NA
cdr3_aa: CASSLTGPHNEQFF
cdr3_nt: TGTGCCAGCAGCTTAACCGGGCCACACAATGAGCAGTTCTTC

v_call: TRBV19
clone_size: once
j_call: TRBJ1-1
d_call: TRBD1
cdr3_aa: CASSTWDRGTEAFF
cdr3_nt: TGTGCCAGTAGTACCTGGGACAGGGGCACTGAAGCTTTCTTT

v_call: TRBV24-1
clone_size: NA
j_call: TRBJ2-1
d_call: NA
cdr3_aa: CATSGPTYNEQFF
cdr3_nt: TGTGCCACTAGCGGACCGACCTACAATGAGCAGTTCTTC

v_call: TRBV3-1/TRBV3-2
clone_size: NA
j_call: TRBJ1-4
d_call: TRBD1
cdr3_aa: CASSRDSDYEKLFF
cdr3_nt: TGTGCCAGCAGCCGGGACAGTGATTATGAAAAACTGTTTTTT

v_call: TRBV27
clone_size: NA
j_call: TRBJ1-1
d_call: TRBD1
cdr3_aa: CASSPRQGRSTEAFF
cdr3_nt: TGTGCCAGCAGTCCGCGACAGGGGAGGAGCACTGAAGCTTTCTTT

v_call: TRBV25-1
clone_size: once
j_call: TRBJ2-7
d_call: NA
cdr3_aa: CASSDPSQWEQYF
cdr3_nt: TGTGCCAGCAGTGACCCATCCCAGTGGGAGCAGTACTTC

v_call: TRBV19
clone_size: NA
j_call: TRBJ2-3
d_call: NA
cdr3_aa: CASRPTGTDTQYF
cdr3_nt: TGTGCCAGTAGACCCACAGGAACAGATACGCAGTATTTT

v_call: TRBV28
clone_size: NA
j_call: TRBJ1-2
d_call: NA
cdr3_aa: CASSLEGGYTF
cdr3_nt: TGTGCCAGCAGTTTGGAGGGCGGCTACACCTTC

v_call: TRBV10-3
clone_size: NA
j_call: TRBJ2-7
d_call: TRBD2
cdr3_aa: CAISVGGSSYEQYF
cdr3_nt: TGTGCCATCAGTGTGGGAGGGAGCTCCTACGAGCAGTACTTC

v_call: TRBV6-4
clone_size: NA
j_call: TRBJ1-6
d_call: TRBD1
cdr3_aa: CASSGTGNSPLHF
cdr3_nt: TGTGCCAGCAGTGGGACAGGCAATTCACCCCTCCACTTT

v_call: TRBV5-4
clone_size: NA
j_call: TRBJ2-5
d_call: TRBD2
cdr3_aa: CASSSRTSGSGETQYF
cdr3_nt: TGTGCCAGCAGCTCGCGGACTAGCGGGAGCGGGGAGACCCAGTACTTC

v_call: TRBV29-1
clone_size: NA
j_call: TRBJ2-3
d_call: NA
cdr3_aa: CSGGTFTDTQYF
cdr3_nt: TGCAGCGGCGGGACGTTCACAGATACGCAGTATTTT

v_call: TRBV25-1
clone_size: NA
j_call: TRBJ2-2
d_call: NA
cdr3_aa: CASSARLGMNTGELFF
cdr3_nt: TGTGCCAGCAGTGCCCGACTAGGAATGAACACCGGGGAGCTGTTTTTT

v_call: TRBV27
clone_size: once
j_call: TRBJ1-4
d_call: NA
cdr3_aa: CASSRGDRLNEKLFF
cdr3_nt: TGTGCCAGCAGCCGAGGGGACCGGCTGAATGAAAAACTGTTTTTT

v_call: TRBV7-3
clone_size: NA
j_call: TRBJ2-1
d_call: TRBD2
cdr3_aa: CASSPGTSGNGHNEQFF
cdr3_nt: TGTGCCAGCAGCCCGGGGACTAGCGGGAATGGCCACAATGAGCAGTTCTTC

v_call: TRBV5-1
clone_size: few
j_call: TRBJ2-1
d_call: NA
cdr3_aa: CASSRDPGGPANNEQFF
cdr3_nt: TGCGCCAGCAGTCGTGACCCTGGGGGGCCAGCGAACAATGAGCAGTTCTTC

v_call: TRBV6-2/TRBV6-3
clone_size: once
j_call: TRBJ2-7
d_call: NA
cdr3_aa: CASSNRDYEQYF
cdr3_nt: TGTGCCAGCAGTAACAGGGATTACGAGCAGTACTTC

v_call: TRBV7-2
clone_size: NA
j_call: TRBJ2-5
d_call: NA
cdr3_aa: CASSLFSGMVETQYF
cdr3_nt: TGTGCCAGCAGCTTATTTTCAGGGATGGTGGAGACCCAGTACTTC

v_call: TRBV4-2
clone_size: NA
j_call: TRBJ2-2
d_call: NA
cdr3_aa: CASSLRGGADTGELFF
cdr3_nt: TGTGCCAGCAGCCTTAGAGGGGGGGCGGACACCGGGGAGCTGTTTTTT

v_call: TRBV6-4
clone_size: once
j_call: TRBJ2-7
d_call: TRBD2
cdr3_aa: CASSEVAGPSYEQYF
cdr3_nt: TGTGCCAGCAGTGAAGTAGCGGGTCCCTCCTACGAGCAGTACTTC

v_call: TRBV27
clone_size: NA
j_call: TRBJ2-7
d_call: TRBD1
cdr3_aa: CASSSTTARQGWSYEQYF
cdr3_nt: TGTGCCAGCAGTTCAACCACCGCCCGACAGGGTTGGAGCTACGAGCAGTACTTC

v_call: TRBV7-9
clone_size: NA
j_call: TRBJ2-5
d_call: TRBD2
cdr3_aa: CASSLGGLAGPEHF
cdr3_nt: TGTGCCAGCAGCTTAGGGGGACTAGCGGGACCCGAGCACTTC

v_call: TRBV29-1
clone_size: few
j_call: TRBJ1-1
d_call: NA
cdr3_aa: CSVPAYQNTEAFF
cdr3_nt: TGCAGCGTTCCTGCGTACCAGAACACTGAAGCTTTCTTT

v_call: TRBV27
clone_size: few
j_call: TRBJ2-1
d_call: TRBD2
cdr3_aa: CASSSPIAAGEINEQFF
cdr3_nt: TGTGCCAGCAGTTCTCCAATAGCGGCGGGGGAGATCAATGAGCAGTTCTTC

v_call: TRBV18
clone_size: NA
j_call: TRBJ2-2
d_call: TRBD1
cdr3_aa: CASSPEGAADTGELFF
cdr3_nt: TGTGCCAGCTCCCCCGAGGGGGCTGCCGACACCGGGGAGCTGTTTTTT

v_call: TRBV19
clone_size: once
j_call: TRBJ1-5
d_call: TRBD1
cdr3_aa: CASSTQGEQPQHF
cdr3_nt: TGTGCCAGTAGTACGCAGGGGGAACAGCCCCAGCATTTT

v_call: TRBV14
clone_size: NA
j_call: TRBJ2-7
d_call: TRBD2
cdr3_aa: CASSLGGGRSYEQYF
cdr3_nt: TGTGCCAGCAGCCTAGGCGGGGGGCGCTCTTACGAGCAGTACTTC

v_call: TRBV6-5
clone_size: NA
j_call: TRBJ1-1
d_call: NA
cdr3_aa: CASSPLAGLTEAFF
cdr3_nt: TGTGCCAGCAGTCCCCTCGCGGGACTCACTGAAGCTTTCTTT

v_call: TRBV10-3
clone_size: NA
j_call: TRBJ2-1
d_call: TRBD2
cdr3_aa: CAISTSGSSYNEQFF
cdr3_nt: TGTGCCATCAGCACTAGCGGGAGCTCCTACAATGAGCAGTTCTTC